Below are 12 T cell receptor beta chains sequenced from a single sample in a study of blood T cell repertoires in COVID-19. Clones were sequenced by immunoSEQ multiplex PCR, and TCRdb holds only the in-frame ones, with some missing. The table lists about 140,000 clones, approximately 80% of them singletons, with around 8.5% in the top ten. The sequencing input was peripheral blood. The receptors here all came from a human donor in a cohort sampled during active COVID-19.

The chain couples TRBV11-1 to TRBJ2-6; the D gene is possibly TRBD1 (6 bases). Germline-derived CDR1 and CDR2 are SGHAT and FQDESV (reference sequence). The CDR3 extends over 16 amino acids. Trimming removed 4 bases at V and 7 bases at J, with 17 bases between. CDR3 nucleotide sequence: TGTGCCAGCAGCTCATCAGGGGACGTGGGAGCCAACGTCCTGACTTTC. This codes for CASSSSGDVGANVLTF.

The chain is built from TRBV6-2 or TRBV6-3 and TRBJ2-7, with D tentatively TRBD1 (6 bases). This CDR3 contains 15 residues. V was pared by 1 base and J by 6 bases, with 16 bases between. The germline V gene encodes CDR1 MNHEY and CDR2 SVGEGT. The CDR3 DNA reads TGTGCCAGCAGTTACTGGGCAGGGGCGGCATCCGAGCAGTACTTC. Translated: CASSYWAGAASEQYF.

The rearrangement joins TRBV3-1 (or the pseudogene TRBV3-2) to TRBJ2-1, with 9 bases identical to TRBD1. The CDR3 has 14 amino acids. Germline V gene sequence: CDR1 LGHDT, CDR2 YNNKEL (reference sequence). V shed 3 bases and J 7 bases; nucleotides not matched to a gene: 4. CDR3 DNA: TGTGCCAGCAGCCATGGGACAGGGCGGAATGAGCAGTTCTTC. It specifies CASSHGTGRNEQFF.

The CDR3 nucleotides are TGTGCCAGCAGCCCGCCGAGGGGGCTAGAGACCCAGTACTTC. Translated, it gives CASSPPRGLETQYF. V is TRBV3-1 (or the pseudogene TRBV3-2) and J is TRBJ2-5; 7 nucleotides agree with TRBD1. Germline V gene lookup returns CDR1 LGHDT and CDR2 YNNKEL (reference sequence). V was clipped by 4 bases and J by 4 bases; unmatched bases: 6. The CDR3 consists of 14 residues.

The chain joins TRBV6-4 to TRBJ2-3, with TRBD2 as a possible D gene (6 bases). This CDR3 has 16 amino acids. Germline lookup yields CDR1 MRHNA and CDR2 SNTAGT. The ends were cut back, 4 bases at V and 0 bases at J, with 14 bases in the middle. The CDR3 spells CASSVLPGTSTDTQYF. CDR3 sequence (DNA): TGTGCCAGCAGTGTTTTGCCGGGGACTAGCACAGATACGCAGTATTTT.

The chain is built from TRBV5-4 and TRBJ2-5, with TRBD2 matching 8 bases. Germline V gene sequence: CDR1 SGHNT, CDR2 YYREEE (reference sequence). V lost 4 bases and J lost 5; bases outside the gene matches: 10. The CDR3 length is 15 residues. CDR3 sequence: CASSRSGGGQETQYF. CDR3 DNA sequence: TGTGCCAGCAGCCGCAGCGGCGGGGGGCAGGAGACCCAGTACTTC. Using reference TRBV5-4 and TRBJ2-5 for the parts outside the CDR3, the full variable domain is ETGVTQSPTHLIKTRGQQVTLRCSSQSGHNTVSWYQQALGQGPQFIFQYYREEENGRGNFPPRFSGLQFPNYSSELNVNALELDDSALYLCASSRSGGGQETQYFGPGTRLLVL.

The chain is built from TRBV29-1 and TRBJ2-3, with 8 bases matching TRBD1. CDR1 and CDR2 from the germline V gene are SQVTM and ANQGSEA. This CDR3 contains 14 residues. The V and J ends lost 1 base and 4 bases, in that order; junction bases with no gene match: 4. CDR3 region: CSVEGQGAADTQYF. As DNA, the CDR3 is TGCAGCGTTGAAGGGCAGGGGGCGGCAGATACGCAGTATTTT.

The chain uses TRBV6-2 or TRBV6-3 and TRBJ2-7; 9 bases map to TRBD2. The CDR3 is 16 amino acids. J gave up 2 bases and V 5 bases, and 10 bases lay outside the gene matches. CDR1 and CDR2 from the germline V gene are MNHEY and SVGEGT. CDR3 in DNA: TGTGCCAGCAGTGATCATAGCGGGAGTTCAGCCTACGAGCAGTACTTC. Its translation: CASSDHSGSSAYEQYF.

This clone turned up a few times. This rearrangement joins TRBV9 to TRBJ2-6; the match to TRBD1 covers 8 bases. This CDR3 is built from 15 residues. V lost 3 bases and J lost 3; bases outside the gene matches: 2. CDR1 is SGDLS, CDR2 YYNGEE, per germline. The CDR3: CASSGGQGGANVLTF. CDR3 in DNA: TGTGCCAGCAGCGGTGGACAGGGTGGGGCCAACGTCCTGACTTTC.

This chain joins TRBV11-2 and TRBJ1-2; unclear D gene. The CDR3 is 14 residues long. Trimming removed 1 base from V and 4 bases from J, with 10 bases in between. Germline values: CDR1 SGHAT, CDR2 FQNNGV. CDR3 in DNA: TGTGCCAGCAGCTTAGGGACGGACTTCTATGGCTACACCTTC. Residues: CASSLGTDFYGYTF.

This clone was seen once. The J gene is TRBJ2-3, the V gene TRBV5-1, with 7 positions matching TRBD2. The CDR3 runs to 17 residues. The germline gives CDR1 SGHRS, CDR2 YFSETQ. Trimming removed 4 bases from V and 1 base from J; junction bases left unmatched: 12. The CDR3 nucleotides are TGCGCCAGCAGCCCAACAATAGCGGGCGACGGCACAGATACGCAGTATTTT. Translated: CASSPTIAGDGTDTQYF.

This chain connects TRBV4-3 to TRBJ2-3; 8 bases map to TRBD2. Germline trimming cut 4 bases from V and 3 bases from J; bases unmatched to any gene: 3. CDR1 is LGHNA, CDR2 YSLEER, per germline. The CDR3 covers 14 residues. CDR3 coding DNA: TGCGCCAGCAGCCGATCGGGAGGGACAGATACGCAGTATTTT. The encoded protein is CASSRSGGTDTQYF.